Following are 27 T cell receptor beta chains from one sample sequenced in a study of response to subunit inactivated influenza vaccine. TCRdb redid the calling of the RT-PCR reads with MiXCR, one entry per CDR3 protein. The data contain some 480,000 distinct CDR3 sequences, over 9.5% of them singletons. This material consisted of PBMCs from blood, taken 45 days after vaccination. Source of these receptors: a man aged 45-60 years who received an inactivated influenza vaccine.

The chain joins TRBV12-3 or TRBV12-4 to TRBJ1-2; D might be TRBD1 (5 bases). This CDR3 has 12 residues. Trimming removed 6 bases from V and 6 bases from J, with 11 bases in between. CDR3 region: CASSPRGDGYTF. CDR3 DNA sequence: TGTGCCAGCAGCCCCCGGGGCGATGGCTACACCTTC.

This clonotype was found a few times. This chain connects TRBV4-3 to TRBJ1-4; no firm D call. Germline V CDR1 and CDR2: LGHNA, YSLEER. V lost 4 bases and J lost 2, with 14 bases in between. CDR3 length: 16 amino acids. The CDR3 DNA sequence: TGCGCCAGCAGCCGATCCCTACAAGGCACTAATGAAAAACTGTTTTTT. Translating gives CASSRSLQGTNEKLFF.

CDR3 region: CASSFAGKYNEQFF. In DNA form, the CDR3 reads TGTGCCAGCAGTTTTGCGGGGAAATACAATGAGCAGTTCTTC. The chain is built from TRBV27 and TRBJ2-1, with D perhaps TRBD2 (6 bases). V was cut by 3 bases and J by 4 bases, with 10 bases left in between. Germline loops: CDR1 MNHEY, CDR2 SMNVEV (reference sequence). The CDR3 consists of 14 residues.

The rearrangement joins TRBV20-1 to TRBJ2-5; D might be TRBD2 (6 bases). The V end lost 3 bases, the J end lost 1 base, and 12 bases lay between the germline ends. Per germline, CDR1 DFQATT and CDR2 SNEGSKA (reference sequence). The CDR3 has 14 residues. The CDR3 loop reads CSARSGVIQETQYF. Written as DNA, the CDR3 is TGCAGTGCTAGGTCGGGAGTGATCCAAGAGACCCAGTACTTC.

J is TRBJ1-5 and V is TRBV29-1; D is perhaps TRBD1 (5 bases). The CDR3 contains 12 residues. The germline CDR1 and CDR2 sequences are SQVTM and ANQGSEA. V lost 6 bases and J 3 bases, leaving 9 bases between the germline ends. The CDR3 protein is CSVGQFNQPQHF. CDR3 DNA sequence: TGCAGCGTAGGACAATTCAATCAGCCCCAGCATTTT.

This clonotype was seen at least ten times. The V call is TRBV28, the J call TRBJ2-6; the D gene is possibly TRBD1 (6 bases). There are 15 residues in the CDR3. Germline lookup yields CDR1 MDHEN and CDR2 SYDVKM. Trimming shortened V by 5 bases and J by 3 bases, and 11 bases separated the two germline ends. CDR3 sequence: CASSNHRDGANVLTF. The CDR3 region has the DNA TGTGCCAGCAGTAACCACAGGGATGGGGCCAACGTCCTGACTTTC. The full variable domain, completed using reference TRBV28 and TRBJ2-6, is DVKVTQSSRYLVKRTGEKVFLECVQDMDHENMFWYRQDPGLGLRLIYFSYDVKMKEKGDIPEGYSVSREKKERFSLILESASTNQTSMYLCASSNHRDGANVLTFGAGSRLTVL.

This clonotype was seen repeatedly, ten times or more. V is TRBV4-2 and J is TRBJ2-1; the D gene could be TRBD1 or TRBD2 (5 bases each). The V and J ends lost 0 bases and 6 bases respectively, with 15 bases between them. The CDR3 is made up of 16 amino acids. The germline gives CDR1 LGHNA, CDR2 YNFKEQ. CDR3 sequence reads: CASSQDWDPGVNEQFF. In DNA, the CDR3 is TGTGCCAGCAGCCAAGATTGGGACCCTGGGGTCAATGAGCAGTTCTTC.

CDR3 amino acids: CASSQGHSENYEQYF. The CDR3 coding sequence is TGCGCCAGCAGCCAAGGACATTCGGAGAACTACGAGCAGTACTTC. This chain uses TRBV5-1 with TRBJ2-7; possible D gene TRBD1, 5 bases. There are 15 residues in the CDR3. Germline values: CDR1 SGHRS, CDR2 YFSETQ. Trimming pared 4 bases from V and 3 bases from J, leaving 17 bases between.

This clonotype was seen only a few times. V usage is TRBV6-2 or TRBV6-3 and J usage is TRBJ2-1, with TRBD2 matching over 16 bases. The CDR3 has 22 amino acids. After removal of 2 bases from V and 5 bases from J, the junction contained 18 bases not matched to a gene. Germline assignment: CDR1 MNHEY and CDR2 SVGEGT. CDR3 loop: CASSYTITAGTSGGAVDNEQFF. CDR3 nucleotides: TGTGCCAGCAGTTACACAATAACGGCCGGGACTAGCGGGGGGGCCGTCGACAATGAGCAGTTCTTC.

V is TRBV29-1 and J is TRBJ2-7; the D gene could be TRBD1 or TRBD2 (5 bases each). The germline V gene has CDR1 SQVTM and CDR2 ANQGSEA. Trimming left V 5 bases short and J 0 bases short, with 17 bases between. The CDR3 length is 15 residues. CDR3 bases: TGCAGCGTTCGTTCCGGGACGGGGACCTCCTACGAGCAGTACTTC. This sequence encodes CSVRSGTGTSYEQYF.

The J gene is TRBJ2-6, the V gene TRBV2; the D gene is possibly TRBD1 (5 bases). Germline loops: CDR1 SNHLY, CDR2 FYNNEI. The V gene lost 7 bases and the J gene lost 0 bases, with 10 bases spanning the gap. The CDR3 covers 15 residues. CDR3 in DNA: TGTGCCAGCATAGGGGTTATCTCTGGGGCCAACGTCCTGACTTTC. Protein sequence: CASIGVISGANVLTF.

In this sample, this clonotype turned up many times. The chain is built from TRBV29-1 and TRBJ2-1, with 9 bases identical to TRBD1. The V gene end was trimmed by 4 bases and the J gene end by 8 bases; junction bases not matched to a gene: 9. The CDR3 length is 14 residues. The germline V gene encodes CDR1 SQVTM and CDR2 ANQGSEA. The CDR3 DNA reads as TGCAGCGTTGGACCGGGACAGGGCACCCATGAGCAGTTCTTC. This encodes CSVGPGQGTHEQFF.

This chain uses TRBV7-2 with TRBJ1-4; D gene uncertain. The CDR3 contains 16 residues. In germline, CDR1 is SGHTA, CDR2 FQGNSA. Trimming removed 1 base at V and 7 bases at J, with 16 bases between. CDR3 nucleotides: TGTGCCAGCAGCTTAGAACCTGGCCCAGTAGGTGAAAAACTGTTTTTT. Its translation is CASSLEPGPVGEKLFF.

In this sample, this clonotype turned up a few times. The chain is built from TRBV12-3 or TRBV12-4 and TRBJ2-1, with D maybe TRBD2 (7 bases). The CDR3 is 15 amino acids. The V and J ends lost 5 bases and 3 bases respectively, with 14 bases between them. The CDR3: CASSPWGGGYNEQFF. CDR3 nucleotides: TGTGCCAGCAGTCCGTGGGGGGGCGGCTACAATGAGCAGTTCTTC.

This clonotype was observed a few times. This chain connects TRBV15 to TRBJ2-5; 12 nucleotides align to TRBD2. The germline V gene encodes CDR1 LNHNV and CDR2 YYDKDF (reference sequence). Trimming cost V 5 bases and J 2 bases; bases outside gene matches: 3. CDR3 length equals 15 residues. Written as DNA, the CDR3 is TGTGCCACCAGCGGAGGACTAGCGGGACAAGAGACCCAGTACTTC. It yields the protein CATSGGLAGQETQYF. The complete variable domain, with remaining parts taken from reference TRBV15 and TRBJ2-5, reads DAMVIQNPRYQVTQFGKPVTLSCSQTLNHNVMYWYQQKSSQAPKLLFHYYDKDFNNEADTPDNFQSRRPNTSFCFLDIRSPGLGDTAMYLCATSGGLAGQETQYFGPGTRLLVL.

This clonotype was observed at least ten times. The chain employs TRBV5-1 and TRBJ2-5, with unresolved D. This CDR3 region has 14 residues. Germline CDR1 SGHRS, CDR2 YFSETQ. The V end lost 5 bases, the J end lost 0 bases, and 11 bases lay between the germline ends. CDR3 sequence (DNA): TGCGCCAGCAGGAGGACGGTGTACCAAGAGACCCAGTACTTC. Protein: CASRRTVYQETQYF.

The table lists this clonotype with a few counts. For the CDR3, the DNA is TGCAGTGCTGGGATAGCGGGAGCCACAGATACGCAGTATTTT. This codes for CSAGIAGATDTQYF. This chain links TRBV20-1 with TRBJ2-3; 9 nucleotides match TRBD2. CDR3 length: 14 residues. Germline V gives CDR1 DFQATT, CDR2 SNEGSKA (reference sequence). V lost 5 bases to trimming and J lost 2 bases; unmatched junction nucleotides: 5.

This clonotype was recorded a few times. The DNA of the CDR3 is TGCGCCAGCAGCCACAAGAGCTATACCGGACTAGCCAGCTCCTACAATGAGCAGTTCTTC. Translation: CASSHKSYTGLASSYNEQFF. The genes are TRBV4-3 and TRBJ2-1, with 8 bases that match TRBD2. V lost 3 bases to trimming and J lost 0 bases; unmatched junction nucleotides: 16. Germline V lookup: CDR1 LGHNA, CDR2 YSLEER. CDR3 length: 20 residues.

This clonotype has a count of ten or more. This chain connects TRBV21-1 to TRBJ2-3; TRBD1 is the table's D call and was not checked against the DNA. TRBV21-1 is a known pseudogene. The CDR3 spans 17 residues. CDR3 sequence: CASSLNLGQGRTDTQYF. Here the CDR3 DNA reads TGTGCCAGCAGCCTAAATTTGGGACAGGGGAGAACAGATACGCAGTATTTT.

This clonotype has only a few counts. This chain links TRBV5-1 with TRBJ2-7; 7 bases agree with TRBD1. Losses at the gene ends were 0 bases for V and 0 bases for J; bases not matched to a gene: 15. This CDR3 has 19 amino acids. Germline V gene lookup returns CDR1 SGHRS and CDR2 YFSETQ. The CDR3 spells CASSLVSPYGQASSYEQYF. DNA of the CDR3: TGCGCCAGCAGCTTGGTCAGCCCCTACGGACAGGCGAGCTCCTACGAGCAGTACTTC.

This clonotype has more than one count but fewer than ten. J is TRBJ1-2 and V is TRBV7-2; possibly TRBD1 for D (5 bases). Looked up from germline, CDR1 is SGHTA and CDR2 is FQGNSA. The CDR3 extends over 13 amino acids. V was trimmed by 6 bases and J by 2 bases, leaving 10 bases between them. The CDR3 protein is CASRSTENYGYTF. Written as DNA, the CDR3 is TGTGCCAGCAGATCGACAGAGAACTATGGCTACACCTTC.

This sequence joins TRBV6-4 and TRBJ2-1; TRBD1 aligns across 7 bases. Unmatched junction bases numbered 8, after V lost 8 bases and J lost 7 bases. Germline-derived CDR1 and CDR2 are MRHNA and SNTAGT. The length of the CDR3 is 13 residues. DNA for the CDR3: TGTGCCAGCTGTAATGAGGGGGCGAATGAGCAGTTCTTC. Translation: CASCNEGANEQFF.

The chain employs TRBV15 and TRBJ2-5; possibly TRBD1 or TRBD2 for D (5 bases each). Germline V gene data show CDR1 as LNHNV and CDR2 as YYDKDF (reference sequence). Trimming removed 0 bases at V and 0 bases at J, with 14 bases between. This CDR3 is built from 17 residues. CDR3 protein: CATSREGPGSYQETQYF. For the CDR3, the DNA is TGTGCCACCAGCAGAGAGGGGCCGGGGTCGTACCAAGAGACCCAGTACTTC.

This chain links TRBV5-6 with TRBJ2-1; D possibly corresponds to TRBD2 (5 bases). CDR1 SGHDT and CDR2 YYEEEE come from the germline V gene. CDR3 length: 14 residues. V dropped 3 bases and J dropped 4 bases, with 11 bases sitting between them. The CDR3 DNA is TGTGCCAGCAGCTCACGTAGGAGGTACAATGAGCAGTTCTTC. Translated, it gives CASSSRRRYNEQFF. Full variable domain (remainder filled in from reference TRBV5-6 and TRBJ2-1): DAGVTQSPTHLIKTRGQQVTLRCSPKSGHDTVSWYQQALGQGPQFIFQYYEEEERQRGNFPDRFSGHQFPNYSSELNVNALLLGDSALYLCASSSRRRYNEQFFGPGTRLTVL.

This clonotype appeared many times. The chain joins TRBV6-5 to TRBJ2-5; D might be TRBD1 or TRBD2, each matching 6 bases. Trimming shortened V by 2 bases and J by 5 bases, and 9 bases separated the two germline ends. This CDR3 contains 13 residues. CDR1 is MNHEY and CDR2 is SVGAGI in the germline V gene. CDR3 in DNA: TGTGCCAGCAGTTACGGGGGGCCTGAGACCCAGTACTTC. Residues: CASSYGGPETQYF.

This clonotype has only a few counts. The chain joins TRBV6-1 to TRBJ2-7; perhaps TRBD1 as D (5 bases). Trimming left V 4 bases short and J 0 bases short, with 10 bases between. The CDR3 runs 14 residues. Germline V gene sequence: CDR1 MNHNS, CDR2 SASEGT. CDR3 sequence: CASSVQVSSYEQYF. CDR3 nucleotides: TGTGCCAGCAGTGTACAGGTTAGCTCCTACGAGCAGTACTTC.

This sequence joins TRBV20-1 and TRBJ2-5; D possibly uses TRBD1 or TRBD2 (5 bases each). The CDR3 is made up of 14 amino acids. Germline V CDR1 and CDR2: DFQATT, SNEGSKA (reference sequence). Trimming pared 3 bases from V and 3 bases from J, leaving 14 bases between. CDR3: CSASRGRDEETQYF. The CDR3, as DNA: TGCAGTGCTAGTCGGGGCAGGGACGAAGAGACCCAGTACTTC.